One and the same sample provided the 9 T cell receptor beta chains below, sequenced in a study of T cell repertoires in cytomegalovirus infection. TCRdb recomputed calls from the reads with MiXCR, one row per CDR3 protein. The sample gives approximately 320,000 distinct CDR3 sequences, more than 8% of which show up once; about 4.5% is in the top ten. Sample: PBMCs. Every receptor here comes from a human donor in good health (CMV status not recorded). Some clones in this sample may be carry-over from other donors' samples.

This clonotype was detected ten times or more. V gene TRBV7-2 combines with J gene TRBJ1-6; D might be TRBD1 (5 bases). This CDR3 spans 14 amino acids. Germline-derived CDR1 and CDR2 are SGHTA and FQGNSA. Deletions cut 2 bases from V and 10 bases from J, with 12 bases between. The CDR3 region has the DNA TGTGCCAGCAGCTTAAGCCAGGGACGATCACCCCTCCACTTT. Translating it yields CASSLSQGRSPLHF.

V and J are TRBV29-1 and TRBJ2-7; D call uncertain. The V gene's germline CDR1 is SQVTM and CDR2 ANQGSEA. With 4 bases removed from V and 7 bases from J, the gap between germline ends came to 17 bases. The CDR3 sequence is 13 residues long. CDR3 amino acids: CSVGVRPFGEQYF. As DNA, the CDR3 is TGCAGCGTTGGTGTCAGACCCTTTGGGGAGCAGTACTTC.

This clonotype was recorded at least ten times. The chain is built from TRBV6-4 and TRBJ2-1, with 9 bases that match TRBD1. Trimming at V came to 4 bases and at J to 6 bases, leaving 7 bases not matched to a gene. This CDR3 has 15 residues. In germline, CDR1 is MRHNA, CDR2 SNTAGT. The CDR3 spells CASSAGTGLGNEQFF. The CDR3 DNA follows: TGTGCCAGCAGTGCTGGGACAGGGTTGGGCAATGAGCAGTTCTTC.

The rearrangement joins TRBV12-3 or TRBV12-4 to TRBJ2-1; no clear D. The CDR3 consists of 14 residues. Trimming shortened V by 4 bases and J by 6 bases, and 13 bases separated the two germline ends. CDR3 protein: CASSWLAPSNEQFF. The CDR3 nucleotides read TGTGCCAGCAGTTGGCTCGCTCCTAGCAATGAGCAGTTCTTC.

V gene TRBV28 combines with J gene TRBJ2-5; D is ambiguous. The V gene's germline CDR1 is MDHEN and CDR2 SYDVKM. The CDR3 spans 15 residues. Trimming took off 8 bases at V and 1 base at J, with 17 bases between the two ends. The DNA of the CDR3 is TGTGCCAGCTCAAGGCCGGGTAGAGGCCAAGAGACCCAGTACTTC. This codes for CASSRPGRGQETQYF. Filled out from reference TRBV28 and TRBJ2-5, the complete variable domain reads DVKVTQSSRYLVKRTGEKVFLECVQDMDHENMFWYRQDPGLGLRLIYFSYDVKMKEKGDIPEGYSVSREKKERFSLILESASTNQTSMYLCASSRPGRGQETQYFGPGTRLLVL.

This clonotype has only a few counts. This chain joins TRBV7-2 and TRBJ2-1, with 10 nucleotides matching TRBD2. The junction had 7 bases not matched to a gene; V was cut back by 5 bases and J by 6 bases. The CDR3 sequence is 15 residues long. CDR1 is SGHTA, CDR2 FQGNSA, per germline. CDR3 in DNA: TGTGCCAGCAGCAAAGCTAGCGGGAGAGTCAATGAGCAGTTCTTC. Amino acid sequence: CASSKASGRVNEQFF.

This clonotype was seen a handful of times. The chain carries TRBV19 and TRBJ2-7; 9 nucleotides agree with TRBD1. The ends lost 6 bases at V and 2 bases at J; junction bases unmatched: 5. CDR1 is LNHDA, CDR2 SQIVND, per germline (reference sequence). This CDR3 comprises 14 residues. CDR3 region: CASSAGTGTYEQYF. The CDR3 nucleotides read TGTGCCAGTAGCGCCGGGACAGGGACCTACGAGCAGTACTTC.

There are many counts of this clonotype. This chain connects TRBV7-2 to TRBJ2-3; 9 positions match TRBD2. V shed 4 bases, J shed 0 bases, and the junction held 5 bases outside the gene matches. This CDR3 contains 16 residues. Germline-derived CDR1 and CDR2 are SGHTA and FQGNSA. The CDR3 reads CASSYPRGGSTDTQYF. CDR3 bases: TGTGCCAGCAGCTACCCGCGGGGGGGCAGCACAGATACGCAGTATTTT.

In its sample, this clonotype was seen many times. The V gene is TRBV7-2, the J gene TRBJ2-3; D is unresolved. The CDR3 sequence is 14 residues long. V lost 3 bases and J lost 1, with 8 bases in between. CDR1 is SGHTA and CDR2 is FQGNSA in the germline V gene. CDR3 sequence: CASSFQPRTDTQYF. CDR3 bases: TGTGCCAGCAGCTTCCAACCCCGCACAGATACGCAGTATTTT.